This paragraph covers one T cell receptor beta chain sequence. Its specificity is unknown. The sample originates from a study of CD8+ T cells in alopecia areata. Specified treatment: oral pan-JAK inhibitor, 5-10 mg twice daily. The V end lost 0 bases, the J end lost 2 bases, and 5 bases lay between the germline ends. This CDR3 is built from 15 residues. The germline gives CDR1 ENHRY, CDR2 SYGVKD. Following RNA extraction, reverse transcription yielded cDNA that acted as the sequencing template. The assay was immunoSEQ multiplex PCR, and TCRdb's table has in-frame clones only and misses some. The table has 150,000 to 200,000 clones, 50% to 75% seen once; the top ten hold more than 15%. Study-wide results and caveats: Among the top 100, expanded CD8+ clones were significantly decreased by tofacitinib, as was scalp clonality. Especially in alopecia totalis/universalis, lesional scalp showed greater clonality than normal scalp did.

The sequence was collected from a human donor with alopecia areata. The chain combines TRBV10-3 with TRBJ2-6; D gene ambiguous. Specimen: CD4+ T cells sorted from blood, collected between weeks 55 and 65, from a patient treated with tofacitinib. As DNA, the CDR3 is TGTGCCATCAGTGAGTCTGTGACTGGGGCCAACGTCCTGACTTTC. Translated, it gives CAISESVTGANVLTF.